The 23 T cell receptor beta chains below all came from one sample that was sequenced in a study of T cell repertoires in cytomegalovirus infection. In TCRdb, the reads were re-called with MiXCR into one record per CDR3 protein. The sample carries about 830,000 distinct CDR3 sequences, over 25% recorded once. These receptors are not linked to any known antigen. The starting material was cultured CD8+ T cells from PBMCs, obtained from culture after CMV antigen stimulation. All receptors derive from a human donor in good health (CMV status not recorded). Some clones in this sample may be carry-over from other donors' samples.

This clonotype was picked up a small number of times. The chain couples TRBV12-3 or TRBV12-4 to TRBJ2-2; the D is unclear. The CDR3 has 11 amino acids. V shed 7 bases and J shed 6 bases, with 6 bases lying between them. The CDR3 reads CASIFAGELFF. The CDR3 DNA follows: TGTGCCAGCATCTTTGCCGGGGAGCTGTTTTTT.

This clonotype showed up just a few times. This sequence joins TRBV4-2 and TRBJ2-3, with D perhaps matching TRBD2 (5 bases). CDR3 length equals 15 residues. Germline CDR1 LGHNA, CDR2 YNFKEQ. V shed 0 bases and J shed 6 bases, with 13 bases lying between them. CDR3 in DNA: TGTGCCAGCAGCCAAGATGGACTCTCGCTGGATACGCAGTATTTT. It is translated as CASSQDGLSLDTQYF.

The chain links TRBV7-6 to TRBJ2-5; 12 nucleotides match TRBD2. Germline trimming cut 7 bases from V and 1 base from J; bases unmatched to any gene: 4. CDR1 and CDR2 (germline): SGHVS, FNYEAQ. CDR3 size: 15 residues. The chain's CDR3 is CASIRLAGVQETQYF. CDR3 DNA: TGTGCCAGCATACGACTAGCGGGGGTCCAAGAGACCCAGTACTTC.

This clonotype was seen a handful of times. The V gene is TRBV7-6, the J gene TRBJ2-3; 7 nucleotides line up with TRBD2. In germline, CDR1 is SGHVS, CDR2 FNYEAQ. After removal of 5 bases from V and 1 base from J, the junction contained 15 bases not matched to a gene. The CDR3 covers 18 residues. For the CDR3, the DNA is TGTGCCAGCAGCCCTACCAGCGGGGTACCCACCGGCACAGATACGCAGTATTTT. As protein: CASSPTSGVPTGTDTQYF.

The chain couples TRBV14 to TRBJ2-5; a possible D gene is TRBD2 (5 bases). Trimming cost V 1 base and J 0 bases, with 9 bases left between them. This CDR3 region has 15 residues. Per the germline V gene, CDR1 is SGHDN and CDR2 is FVKESK. DNA for the CDR3: TGTGCCAGCAGCCAAGCGAAGGACTACCAAGAGACCCAGTACTTC. Protein sequence: CASSQAKDYQETQYF.

The chain recombines TRBV9 with TRBJ1-5; 9 bases align to TRBD1. The V gene's germline CDR1 is SGDLS and CDR2 YYNGEE. The CDR3 spans 15 residues. J lost 2 bases, V lost 4 bases, and 4 bases had no gene match. CDR3 nucleotide sequence: TGTGCCAGCAGCTTTGGACAGGGGCGCAATCAGCCCCAGCATTTT. It yields the protein CASSFGQGRNQPQHF.

This clonotype was found a few times. The chain recombines TRBV2 with TRBJ2-2, with D unresolved. Germline V lookup: CDR1 SNHLY, CDR2 FYNNEI. V lost 1 base and J lost 9, with 0 bases in between. The CDR3 runs to 10 residues. CDR3 residues: CASSEGELFF. DNA of the CDR3: TGTGCCAGCAGTGAAGGGGAGCTGTTTTTT. Using reference TRBV2 and TRBJ2-2 for the parts outside the CDR3, the full variable domain is EPEVTQTPSHQVTQMGQEVILRCVPISNHLYFYWYRQILGQKVEFLVSFYNNEISEKSEIFDDQFSVERPDGSNFTLKIRSTKLEDSAMYFCASSEGELFFGEGSRLTVL.

V gene TRBV6-1 combines with J gene TRBJ1-1, with TRBD1 matching over 7 bases. V was clipped by 5 bases and J by 6 bases; unmatched bases: 12. Germline V lookup: CDR1 MNHNS, CDR2 SASEGT. The CDR3 consists of 15 residues. The CDR3 bases are TGTGCCAGCAGTTTCAACCTAAGGGGGCGGCCTGAAGCTTTCTTT. Its translation: CASSFNLRGRPEAFF.

This clonotype showed up many times. This chain joins TRBV7-8 and TRBJ2-5, with 9 bases lining up with TRBD1. V lost 5 bases to trimming and J lost 1 base; unmatched junction nucleotides: 5. Germline CDR1 reads SGHVS; CDR2 reads FQNEAQ. CDR3 size: 15 residues. DNA of the CDR3: TGTGCCAGCAGCCCCGGGACAGGGCCCCAAGAGACCCAGTACTTC. It yields the protein CASSPGTGPQETQYF. Supplemented by reference TRBV7-8 and TRBJ2-5, the full variable domain reads GAGVSQSPRYKVAKRGQDVALRCDPISGHVSLFWYQQALGQGPEFLTYFQNEAQLDKSGLPSDRFFAERPEGSVSTLKIQRTQQEDSAVYLCASSPGTGPQETQYFGPGTRLLVL.

The gene calls are TRBV29-1 and TRBJ1-1, with 8 bases lining up with TRBD1. Unmatched junction bases numbered 15, after V lost 7 bases and J lost 5 bases. Germline-derived CDR1 and CDR2 are SQVTM and ANQGSEA. There are 15 residues in the CDR3. The CDR3 sequence is CSGLSSMTGETEAFF. CDR3 DNA sequence: TGCAGCGGTCTGTCCTCAATGACAGGGGAGACTGAAGCTTTCTTT.

This clonotype came up a few times. The gene calls are TRBV15 and TRBJ1-2, with D maybe TRBD1 (5 bases). There are 15 residues in the CDR3. From germline, CDR1 is LNHNV and CDR2 YYDKDF (reference sequence). With 5 bases removed from V and 5 bases from J, the gap between germline ends came to 18 bases. This CDR3 reads CATSQRQTSLYGYTF. The CDR3, as DNA: TGTGCCACCAGCCAGAGACAGACTAGCCTGTATGGCTACACCTTC.

This chain uses TRBV7-8 with TRBJ2-7; 12 nucleotides match TRBD2. Germline V CDR1 and CDR2: SGHVS, FQNEAQ. V gave up 1 base and J gave up 2 bases; unmatched junction bases: 9. The CDR3 covers 18 residues. CDR3 region: CASSLVPSGGESPYEQYF. CDR3 in DNA: TGTGCCAGCAGCTTAGTTCCTAGCGGGGGGGAAAGTCCCTACGAGCAGTACTTC. Drawing the rest from reference TRBV7-8 and TRBJ2-7, the complete variable domain is GAGVSQSPRYKVAKRGQDVALRCDPISGHVSLFWYQQALGQGPEFLTYFQNEAQLDKSGLPSDRFFAERPEGSVSTLKIQRTQQEDSAVYLCASSLVPSGGESPYEQYFGPGTRLTVT.

This chain links TRBV6-5 with TRBJ1-1, with D uncertain. V lost 6 bases, J lost 8 bases, and 19 bases lay in between. Germline V CDR1 and CDR2: MNHEY, SVGAGI. The CDR3 runs 14 residues. CDR3 nucleotide sequence: TGTGCCAGCAGCCCGAATATTCTAATGGTCGAAGCTTTCTTT. Residues: CASSPNILMVEAFF.

This clonotype was counted many times. The chain uses TRBV7-9 and TRBJ1-2; the match to TRBD1 covers 7 bases. The germline V gene encodes CDR1 SEHNR and CDR2 FQNEAQ (reference sequence). With V trimmed by 3 bases and J by 4 bases, 2 bases remained unmatched. The CDR3 is 13 amino acids. The chain's CDR3 is CASSFQGGYGYTF. The CDR3 region has the DNA TGTGCCAGCAGCTTTCAGGGGGGCTATGGCTACACCTTC.

J is TRBJ2-5 and V is TRBV28, with TRBD2 matching over 13 bases. The CDR3 runs 17 residues. Trimming took 5 bases from V and 0 from J; bases not matched to a gene: 6. Germline-derived CDR1 and CDR2 are MDHEN and SYDVKM. The CDR3 DNA is TGTGCCAGCAGTCCTGGACTAGCGGGGGTTTACCAAGAGACCCAGTACTTC. Its translation is CASSPGLAGVYQETQYF.

This clonotype was recorded a few times. This chain joins TRBV7-9 and TRBJ2-5; TRBD2 aligns across 10 bases. The CDR3 is 19 residues long. V was pared by 8 bases and J by 0 bases, with 18 bases of the junction left unmatched. Germline values: CDR1 SEHNR, CDR2 FQNEAQ (reference sequence). CDR3 coding DNA: TGTGCCAGCCACGCCCTGACCGAGCGGGGGGGGGAGTACCAAGAGACCCAGTACTTC. This gives the protein CASHALTERGGEYQETQYF.

The CDR3 reads CAARDAGGDTQYF. CDR3 sequence (DNA): TGTGCCGCCCGGGACGCCGGGGGAGATACGCAGTATTTT. The chain recombines TRBV27 with TRBJ2-3, with D possibly matching TRBD2 (6 bases). V lost 11 bases, J lost 5 bases, and 17 bases lay in between. Per germline, CDR1 MNHEY and CDR2 SMNVEV (reference sequence). This CDR3 is 13 amino acids long.

This clonotype has a handful of counts. This chain links TRBV27 with TRBJ2-1; TRBD1 matches at 8 bases. The CDR3 loop spans 14 amino acids. The V gene's germline CDR1 is MNHEY and CDR2 SMNVEV (reference sequence). After removal of 2 bases from V and 7 bases from J, the junction contained 4 bases not matched to a gene. In nucleotides, the CDR3 is TGTGCCAGCAGTTTACCGGACAGGGCGAATGAGCAGTTCTTC. Residues: CASSLPDRANEQFF.

This clonotype was seen at least ten times. The chain uses TRBV12-3 or TRBV12-4 and TRBJ1-2; D gene uncertain. The CDR3 extends over 14 amino acids. Trimming took 0 bases from V and 4 from J, leaving 9 bases between them. The CDR3 region has the DNA TGTGCCAGCAGTTTAGCGCCCAGAACCTATGGCTACACCTTC. Translation: CASSLAPRTYGYTF.

Details on this clonotype: A much more abundant neighbour one base away suggests this may be a read error. The chain combines TRBV7-6 with TRBJ2-3, with unresolved D. The V and J ends lost 5 bases and 6 bases respectively, with 15 bases between them. The germline gives CDR1 SGHVS, CDR2 FNYEAQ. This CDR3 has 14 amino acids. The CDR3 here is CASSPLMASDTQYF. The CDR3 region has the DNA TGTGCCAGCAGCCCCTTGATGGCATCGGATACGCAGTATTTT.

This clonotype was seen many times. The CDR3 loop reads CAISDRSRPETQYF. DNA of the CDR3: TGTGCCATCAGTGATAGGTCCCGTCCGGAGACCCAGTACTTC. The genes are TRBV10-3 and TRBJ2-5; the D is unclear. Germline loops: CDR1 ENHRY, CDR2 SYGVKD. The CDR3 spans 14 residues. With 3 bases removed from V and 5 bases from J, the gap between germline ends came to 13 bases.

This clonotype has more than one count but fewer than ten. This sequence joins TRBV12-5 and TRBJ2-2, with 7 bases fitting TRBD1. This CDR3 is built from 12 residues. Germline CDR1 reads LGHNT; CDR2 reads FRNRAP. V trimming: 3 bases; J trimming: 13 bases; junction bases outside the gene matches: 5. CDR3 DNA sequence: TGTGCTAGTGGTTTAAATAACAGGGGGCTGTTTTTT. Protein sequence: CASGLNNRGLFF.

This clonotype was detected many times. The gene calls are TRBV27 and TRBJ2-1; no definite D call. Per germline, CDR1 MNHEY and CDR2 SMNVEV (reference sequence). The ends were cut back, 3 bases at V and 0 bases at J, with 9 bases in the middle. The CDR3 contains 15 residues. CDR3 loop: CASSFRRSSYNEQFF. The CDR3 nucleotides are TGTGCCAGCAGTTTCCGGAGAAGCTCCTACAATGAGCAGTTCTTC.